A single T cell receptor beta chain is shown here with its context. Its antigen remains unknown. The data are from a study of T-cell reconstitution after alpha-beta-depleted transplantation in children. Molecular barcoding with unique molecular identifiers was used for the TCRbeta library. TCRdb processed the PCR reads anew with MiXCR; each CDR3 protein has one entry. Of about 120,000 distinct CDR3 sequences listed, approximately 22% were seen once; the top ten hold over 9.5%. Study results and caveats: Where alpha-beta T cells came from about two months after transplant was reportedly several hundred expanded graft clones. The authors attributed T-cell counts and diversity one year after transplant mostly to newly produced T cells. It was surviving recipient T cells and thymic progenitors that gave some patients high TCRbeta diversity at day 60.

Looked up from germline, CDR1 is SGHNT and CDR2 is YYREEE (reference sequence). V shed 4 bases, J shed 13 bases, and the junction held 7 bases outside the gene matches. The CDR3 spans 13 residues. The sequence was obtained from a male patient under 10 years old who had a stem cell transplant for chronic granulomatous disease, so the T cells may come from the graft donor. The V call is TRBV5-4, the J call TRBJ1-4; 10 bases fit TRBD1. Material: PBMCs, mostly from graft donor cells, obtained 180 days after TCRalphabeta/CD19-depleted stem cell transplant. CDR3 residues: CASSGGQGPRLFF. CDR3 in DNA: TGTGCCAGCAGCGGGGGACAGGGGCCGAGACTGTTTTTT.